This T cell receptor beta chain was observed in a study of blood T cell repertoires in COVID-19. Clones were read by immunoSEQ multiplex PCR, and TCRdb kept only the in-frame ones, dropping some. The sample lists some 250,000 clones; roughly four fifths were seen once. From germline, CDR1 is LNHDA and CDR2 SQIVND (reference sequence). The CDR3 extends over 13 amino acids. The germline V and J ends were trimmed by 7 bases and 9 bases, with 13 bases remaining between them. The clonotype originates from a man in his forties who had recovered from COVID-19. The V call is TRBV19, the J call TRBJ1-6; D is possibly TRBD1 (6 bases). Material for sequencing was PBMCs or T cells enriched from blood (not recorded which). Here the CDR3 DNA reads TGTGCCAGTATGGCAGGGGCTGGTTCACCCCTCCACTTT. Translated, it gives CASMAGAGSPLHF.